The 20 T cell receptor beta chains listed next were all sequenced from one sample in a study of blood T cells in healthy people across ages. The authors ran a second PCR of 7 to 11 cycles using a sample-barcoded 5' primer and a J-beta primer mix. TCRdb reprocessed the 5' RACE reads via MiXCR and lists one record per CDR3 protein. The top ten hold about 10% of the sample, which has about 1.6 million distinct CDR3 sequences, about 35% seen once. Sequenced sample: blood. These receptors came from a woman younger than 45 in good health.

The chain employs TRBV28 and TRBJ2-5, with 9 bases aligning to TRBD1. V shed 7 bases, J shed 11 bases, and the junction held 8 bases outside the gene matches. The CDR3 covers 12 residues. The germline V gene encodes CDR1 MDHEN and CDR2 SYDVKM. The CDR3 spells CASKDRGEKQYF. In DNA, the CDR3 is TGTGCCAGCAAGGACAGGGGAGAAAAGCAGTACTTC.

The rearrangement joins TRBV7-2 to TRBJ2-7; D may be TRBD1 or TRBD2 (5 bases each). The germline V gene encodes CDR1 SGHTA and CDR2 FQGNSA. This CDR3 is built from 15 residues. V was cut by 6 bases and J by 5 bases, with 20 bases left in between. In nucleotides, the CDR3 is TGTGCCAGCAGGAGGGACGGGAACCCTTGGGACGAGCAGTACTTC. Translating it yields CASRRDGNPWDEQYF.

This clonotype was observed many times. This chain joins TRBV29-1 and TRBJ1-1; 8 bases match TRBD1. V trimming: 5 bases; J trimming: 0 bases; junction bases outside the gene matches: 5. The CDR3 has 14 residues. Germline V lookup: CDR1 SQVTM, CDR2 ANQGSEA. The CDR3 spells CSVWTGTLNTEAFF. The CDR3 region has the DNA TGCAGCGTTTGGACAGGGACTTTGAACACTGAAGCTTTCTTT.

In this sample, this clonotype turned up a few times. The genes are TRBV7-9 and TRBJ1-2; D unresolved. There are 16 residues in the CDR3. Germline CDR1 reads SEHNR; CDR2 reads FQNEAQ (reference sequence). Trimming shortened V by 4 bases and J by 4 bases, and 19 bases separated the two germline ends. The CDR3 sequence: CASSWDERVLSYGYTF. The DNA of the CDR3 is TGTGCCAGCAGCTGGGATGAAAGGGTTCTCTCCTATGGCTACACCTTC. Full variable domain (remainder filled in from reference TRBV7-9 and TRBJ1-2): DTGVSQNPRHKITKRGQNVTFRCDPISEHNRLYWYRQTLGQGPEFLTYFQNEAQLEKSRLLSDRFSAERPKGSFSTLEIQRTEQGDSAMYLCASSWDERVLSYGYTFGSGTRLTVV.

In DNA, the CDR3 is TGTGCCAGCAGTCTATGGGGGCAGGTCCAGTACTTC. Translated, it gives CASSLWGQVQYF. V usage is TRBV12-3 or TRBV12-4 and J usage is TRBJ2-5; D might be TRBD1 (6 bases). This CDR3 region has 12 residues. With 5 bases removed from V and 10 bases from J, the gap between germline ends came to 14 bases.

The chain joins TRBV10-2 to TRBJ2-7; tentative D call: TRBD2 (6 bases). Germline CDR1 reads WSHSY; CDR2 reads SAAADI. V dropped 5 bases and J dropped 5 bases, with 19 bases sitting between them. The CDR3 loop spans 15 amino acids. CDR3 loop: CASSQLAGSLNEQYF. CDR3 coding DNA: TGCGCCAGCAGTCAACTAGCTGGGAGCCTTAACGAGCAGTACTTC.

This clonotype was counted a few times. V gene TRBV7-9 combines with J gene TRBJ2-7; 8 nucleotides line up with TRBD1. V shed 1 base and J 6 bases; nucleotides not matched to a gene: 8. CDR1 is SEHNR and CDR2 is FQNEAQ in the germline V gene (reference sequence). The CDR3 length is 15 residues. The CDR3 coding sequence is TGTGCCAGCAGCTTAGGGCAGGGGGCCGATGTCGAGCAGTACTTC. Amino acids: CASSLGQGADVEQYF.

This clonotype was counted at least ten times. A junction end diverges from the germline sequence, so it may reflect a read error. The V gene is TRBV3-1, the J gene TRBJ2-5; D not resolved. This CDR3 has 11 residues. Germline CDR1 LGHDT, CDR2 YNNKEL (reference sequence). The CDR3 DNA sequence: TGCGCCAGCAGCCAAAAAGAGACCCAGTACTTC. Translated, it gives CASSQKETQYF.

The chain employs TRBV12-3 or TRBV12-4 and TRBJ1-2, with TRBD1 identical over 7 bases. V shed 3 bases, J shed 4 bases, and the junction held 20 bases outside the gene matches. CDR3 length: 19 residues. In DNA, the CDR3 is TGTGCCAGCAGTTTCGAGGTGGGGGCAGGGGGTGGGCCAAGCTATGGCTACACCTTC. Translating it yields CASSFEVGAGGGPSYGYTF.

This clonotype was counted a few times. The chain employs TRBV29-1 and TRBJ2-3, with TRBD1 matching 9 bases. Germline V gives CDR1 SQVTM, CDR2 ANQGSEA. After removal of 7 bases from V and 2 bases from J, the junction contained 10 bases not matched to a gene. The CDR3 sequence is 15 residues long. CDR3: CSAGEGTGITDTQYF. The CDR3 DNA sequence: TGCAGCGCCGGGGAAGGGACAGGGATCACAGATACGCAGTATTTT.

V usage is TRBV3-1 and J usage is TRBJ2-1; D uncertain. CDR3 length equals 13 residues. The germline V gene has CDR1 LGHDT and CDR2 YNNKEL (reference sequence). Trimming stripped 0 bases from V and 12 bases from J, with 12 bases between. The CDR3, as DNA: TGTGCCAGCAGCCAAGAAACCCTGGCAGGGCAGTTCTTC. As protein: CASSQETLAGQFF.

The CDR3 here is CSARRSGVAIETQYF. In DNA form, the CDR3 reads TGCAGTGCTCGTCGTAGCGGGGTGGCCATCGAGACCCAGTACTTC. The chain couples TRBV20-1 to TRBJ2-5; 8 bases map to TRBD2. The CDR3 consists of 15 residues. The germline V gene has CDR1 DFQATT and CDR2 SNEGSKA (reference sequence). J gave up 5 bases and V 5 bases, and 13 bases lay outside the gene matches.

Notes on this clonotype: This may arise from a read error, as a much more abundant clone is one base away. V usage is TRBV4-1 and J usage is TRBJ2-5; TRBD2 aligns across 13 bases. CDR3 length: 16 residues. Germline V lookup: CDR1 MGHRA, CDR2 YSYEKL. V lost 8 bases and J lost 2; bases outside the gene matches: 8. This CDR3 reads CASGLGTSGVQETQYF. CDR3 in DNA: TGCGCCAGCGGCCTGGGGACTAGCGGGGTACAAGAGACCCAGTACTTC.

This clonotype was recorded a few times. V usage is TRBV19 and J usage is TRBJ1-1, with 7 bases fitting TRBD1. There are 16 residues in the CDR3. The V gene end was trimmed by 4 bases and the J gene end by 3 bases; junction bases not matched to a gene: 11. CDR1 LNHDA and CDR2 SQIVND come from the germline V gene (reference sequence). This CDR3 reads CASSTHQGVVDTEAFF. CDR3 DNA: TGTGCCAGTAGTACCCACCAGGGGGTAGTGGACACTGAAGCTTTCTTT.

The CDR3 here is CASSLAPGRGGSTDTQYF. The CDR3 bases are TGTGCCAGCAGTTTGGCCCCCGGTAGGGGAGGGAGCACAGATACGCAGTATTTT. The chain recombines TRBV28 with TRBJ2-3; 7 nucleotides line up with TRBD2. CDR3 length: 18 residues. Looked up from germline, CDR1 is MDHEN and CDR2 is SYDVKM. V dropped 3 bases and J dropped 0; count of bases not matched to a gene: 12.

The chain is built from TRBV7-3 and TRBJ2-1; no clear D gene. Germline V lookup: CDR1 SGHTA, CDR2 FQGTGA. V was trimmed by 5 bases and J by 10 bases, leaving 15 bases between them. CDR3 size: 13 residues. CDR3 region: CASSPERLGEQFF. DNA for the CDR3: TGTGCCAGCAGCCCAGAAAGGTTGGGAGAGCAGTTCTTC.

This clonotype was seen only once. The CDR3 loop is CASSLVKGVETQYF. CDR3 bases: TGCGCCAGCAGCTTGGTCAAGGGGGTAGAGACCCAGTACTTC. The chain is built from TRBV5-1 and TRBJ2-5, with D possibly matching TRBD1 (6 bases). CDR3 size: 14 residues. Germline V gives CDR1 SGHRS, CDR2 YFSETQ. The V and J ends lost 0 bases and 4 bases respectively, with 10 bases between them.

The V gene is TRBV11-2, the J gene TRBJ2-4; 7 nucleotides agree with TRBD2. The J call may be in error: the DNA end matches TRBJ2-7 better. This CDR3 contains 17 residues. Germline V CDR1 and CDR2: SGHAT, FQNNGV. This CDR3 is CASSLTFFGGLTHEQYF. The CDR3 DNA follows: TGTGCCAGCAGCTTAACGTTCTTTGGGGGACTAACCCACGAGCAGTACTTC.

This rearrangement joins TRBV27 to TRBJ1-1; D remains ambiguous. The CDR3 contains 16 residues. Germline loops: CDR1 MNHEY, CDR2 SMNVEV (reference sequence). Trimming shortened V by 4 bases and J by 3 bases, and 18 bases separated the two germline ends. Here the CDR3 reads CASSSSLIRAHTEAFF. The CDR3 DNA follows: TGTGCCAGCAGTTCCTCCCTGATAAGGGCACACACTGAAGCTTTCTTT.

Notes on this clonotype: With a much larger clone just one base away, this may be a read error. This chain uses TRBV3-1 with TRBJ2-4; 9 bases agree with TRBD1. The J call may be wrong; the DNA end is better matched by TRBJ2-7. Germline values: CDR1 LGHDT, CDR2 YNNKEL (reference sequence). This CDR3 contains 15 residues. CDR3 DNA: TGTGCCAGCAGCCAAGAGCGACAGGGGGCCTACGAGCAGTACTTC. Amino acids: CASSQERQGAYEQYF.